A single sample gave rise to the 25 T cell receptor beta chains below, sequenced in a study of shared clonotypes between healthy human individuals. Some clones are missing from TCRdb's copy, which holds only in-frame ones; the method was immunoSEQ multiplex PCR. The data contain approximately 2.3 million clones, more than 85% of them singletons. The sequencing sample was made of naive CD4+ T cells from PBMCs. Subset described: CD45RA+ positively selected. These receptors all come from a man younger than 35 in good health. Some clones in this sample may be carry-over from other donors' samples.

This clone has just one count. The chain has TRBV28 and TRBJ1-3; D remains unclear. From germline, CDR1 is MDHEN and CDR2 SYDVKM. The CDR3 covers 12 residues. Trimming took 4 bases from V and 8 from J, leaving 9 bases between them. The CDR3: CASSSTVDTIYF. The CDR3 nucleotides read TGTGCCAGCAGTTCCACAGTGGACACCATATATTTT.

J is TRBJ2-7 and V is TRBV19; no clear D. CDR1 and CDR2 (germline): LNHDA, SQIVND (reference sequence). CDR3 length: 13 residues. V lost 9 bases and J 3 bases, leaving 15 bases between the germline ends. The CDR3 loop reads CASRDIRHYEQYF. CDR3 DNA: TGTGCCAGCCGCGACATCCGACACTACGAGCAGTACTTC.

This chain connects TRBV5-1 to TRBJ1-3; possibly TRBD1 for D (6 bases). V shed 3 bases and J shed 4 bases, with 14 bases lying between them. This CDR3 contains 15 residues. In germline, CDR1 is SGHRS, CDR2 YFSETQ. The CDR3 sequence is CASSSQGYAGNTIYF. In DNA, the CDR3 is TGCGCCAGCAGCTCACAGGGATACGCGGGAAACACCATATATTTT.

For the CDR3, the DNA is TGTGCCAGCAGTTCCCGGGTAGCGGGAGCACAAAGCTCCTACAATGAGCAGTTCTTC. It translates to CASSSRVAGAQSSYNEQFF. V gene TRBV27 combines with J gene TRBJ2-1; 9 bases align to TRBD2. V gave up 4 bases and J gave up 0 bases; unmatched junction bases: 13. This CDR3 is built from 19 residues. Germline V CDR1 and CDR2: MNHEY, SMNVEV (reference sequence).

This clone has a handful of counts. The V gene is TRBV15, the J gene TRBJ1-5; D remains unclear. V lost 5 bases and J 5 bases, leaving 7 bases between the germline ends. Germline CDR1 LNHNV, CDR2 YYDKDF (reference sequence). This CDR3 spans 12 amino acids. DNA for the CDR3: TGTGCCACCAGCGCGGGCCATCAGCCCCAGCATTTT. This sequence encodes CATSAGHQPQHF.

This chain connects TRBV11-3 to TRBJ2-3; 16 nucleotides line up with TRBD2. The V segment lost 5 bases and the J segment 5 bases; nucleotides outside the gene matches: 4. This CDR3 has 16 residues. Looked up from germline, CDR1 is SGHNT and CDR2 is YENEEA. The CDR3 nucleotides are TGTGCCAGCAGCCTCGGGACTAGCGGGAGGGGAGATACGCAGTATTTT. It specifies CASSLGTSGRGDTQYF.

This chain joins TRBV5-1 and TRBJ2-1, with 9 bases that match TRBD2. The V segment lost 4 bases and the J segment 8 bases; nucleotides outside the gene matches: 13. The germline V gene encodes CDR1 SGHRS and CDR2 YFSETQ. This CDR3 has 16 amino acids. The CDR3 region is CASSPFGLASGDEQFF. The CDR3 DNA reads as TGCGCCAGCAGCCCCTTCGGACTAGCGAGTGGAGATGAGCAGTTCTTC.

V usage is TRBV6-5 and J usage is TRBJ2-1; TRBD1 matches at 8 bases. The V segment lost 5 bases and the J segment 7 bases; nucleotides outside the gene matches: 4. There are 13 residues in the CDR3. CDR1 is MNHEY and CDR2 is SVGAGI in the germline V gene. CDR3 loop: CASSPTGVNEQFF. CDR3 DNA sequence: TGTGCCAGCAGTCCGACAGGGGTAAATGAGCAGTTCTTC.

This clone was recorded only once. The rearrangement links TRBV4-1 to TRBJ1-2; TRBD1 matches 11 bases. J lost 5 bases, V lost 1 base, and 3 bases had no gene match. Germline CDR1 and CDR2: MGHRA and YSYEKL. The CDR3 length is 15 residues. This chain's CDR3 is CASSQVGTGGYGYTF. In DNA form, the CDR3 reads TGCGCCAGCAGCCAAGTCGGGACAGGGGGGTATGGCTACACCTTC.

The genes are TRBV5-1 and TRBJ2-7, with D possibly matching TRBD2 (5 bases). CDR1 and CDR2 from the germline V gene are SGHRS and YFSETQ. This CDR3 comprises 14 residues. The V and J ends lost 4 bases and 2 bases respectively, with 13 bases between them. The CDR3 loop reads CASSNVEGTYEQYF. The CDR3 DNA is TGCGCCAGCAGCAATGTCGAGGGCACCTACGAGCAGTACTTC.

This sequence joins TRBV18 and TRBJ2-5; D might be TRBD1 (5 bases). Germline V gene lookup returns CDR1 KGHSH and CDR2 LQKENI. V gave up 2 bases and J gave up 5 bases, with 18 bases separating them. This CDR3 is built from 16 residues. As DNA, the CDR3 is TGTGCCAGCTCACCAATGGTCCAGGGCACTGGGGAGACCCAGTACTTC. Translating gives CASSPMVQGTGETQYF. Full variable domain (missing parts from reference TRBV18 and TRBJ2-5): NAGVMQNPRHLVRRRGQEARLRCSPMKGHSHVYWYRQLPEEGLKFMVYLQKENIIDESGMPKERFSAEFPKEGPSILRIQQVVRGDSAAYFCASSPMVQGTGETQYFGPGTRLLVL.

The chain joins TRBV27 to TRBJ2-3; 10 bases match TRBD2. CDR3 size: 15 residues. Unmatched junction bases numbered 4, after V lost 3 bases and J lost 4 bases. CDR1 and CDR2 from the germline V gene are MNHEY and SMNVEV (reference sequence). In DNA, the CDR3 is TGTGCCAGCAGTTTGGAGACTAGCGGGCCAGATACGCAGTATTTT. Protein sequence: CASSLETSGPDTQYF.

This clone came up once. Distinct nucleotide sequences in the sample also encode this CDR3. The rearrangement joins TRBV27 to TRBJ1-3; the D gene is possibly TRBD1 (6 bases). The ends were cut back, 3 bases at V and 1 base at J, with 7 bases in the middle. Germline loops: CDR1 MNHEY, CDR2 SMNVEV (reference sequence). This CDR3 has 14 amino acids. This CDR3 is CASSLRGSGNTIYF. DNA of the CDR3: TGTGCCAGCAGTTTGAGGGGGTCTGGAAACACCATATATTTT.

This clone appeared once. The chain has TRBV11-2 and TRBJ2-5; D is perhaps TRBD1 (6 bases). V dropped 1 base and J dropped 5 bases, with 17 bases sitting between them. Germline V gene lookup returns CDR1 SGHAT and CDR2 FQNNGV. CDR3 length equals 16 residues. The CDR3 reads CASSLGAGAVGETQYF. CDR3 DNA sequence: TGTGCCAGCAGCTTAGGAGCAGGGGCAGTGGGGGAGACCCAGTACTTC.

V and J are TRBV2 and TRBJ2-5; the match to TRBD2 covers 10 bases. The length of the CDR3 is 16 residues. The junction had 7 bases not matched to a gene; V was cut back by 2 bases and J by 4 bases. The germline CDR1 and CDR2 sequences are SNHLY and FYNNEI. The CDR3 coding sequence is TGTGCCAGCAGTGAACCGCCAGCGGGAGGGCCAGAGACCCAGTACTTC. Translated: CASSEPPAGGPETQYF.

The chain joins TRBV28 to TRBJ2-7; D not certain. The CDR3 covers 16 residues. Germline V lookup: CDR1 MDHEN, CDR2 SYDVKM. V was clipped by 3 bases and J by 1 base, with 16 bases between them. CDR3 amino acids: CASSFVYWQSSYEQYF. The CDR3 DNA is TGTGCCAGCAGTTTTGTTTATTGGCAGTCGTCCTACGAGCAGTACTTC.

As to this clone: Other DNA sequences in this sample translate to the same CDR3. V gene TRBV11-2 combines with J gene TRBJ2-3, with 8 bases fitting TRBD2. There are 16 residues in the CDR3. V dropped 1 base and J dropped 3; count of bases not matched to a gene: 6. Per germline, CDR1 SGHAT and CDR2 FQNNGV. The CDR3 loop reads CASSLVLAGGTDTQYF. In DNA form, the CDR3 reads TGTGCCAGCAGCTTAGTTCTTGCGGGAGGTACAGATACGCAGTATTTT.

The CDR3 spells CASSMGLNTEAFF. CDR3 bases: TGCGCCAGCAGTATGGGGCTGAACACTGAAGCTTTCTTT. This rearrangement joins TRBV10-1 to TRBJ1-1; possibly TRBD1 for D (5 bases). CDR3 size: 13 residues. Germline CDR1 reads WNHNN; CDR2 reads SYGVQD (reference sequence). V gave up 5 bases and J gave up 0 bases, with 7 bases separating them.

The gene calls are TRBV7-8 and TRBJ2-5; D is ambiguous. Germline V CDR1 and CDR2: SGHVS, FQNEAQ. The V end was cut by 2 bases, the J end by 5 bases, with 15 bases between. The CDR3 has 15 residues. The CDR3 loop reads CASSLFSGGPETQYF. The CDR3 DNA reads as TGTGCCAGCAGCTTATTTTCGGGTGGTCCGGAGACCCAGTACTTC.

This sequence joins TRBV21-1 and TRBJ2-1; no check of the table's D call, TRBD2, against the DNA was made. TRBV21-1 has pseudogene status. The CDR3 contains 15 residues. CDR3 nucleotide sequence: TGTGCCAGCGGTAGGGCTAGCGGCCAATACAATGAGCAGTTCTTC. Translating it yields CASGRASGQYNEQFF.

This chain uses TRBV7-2 with TRBJ2-7; either TRBD1 or TRBD2 may fit D (5 bases each). Germline V gene lookup returns CDR1 SGHTA and CDR2 FQGNSA. The CDR3 sequence is 16 residues long. V shed 5 bases and J shed 2 bases, with 19 bases lying between them. The CDR3 loop reads CASSPQGTLITYEQYF. DNA of the CDR3: TGTGCCAGCAGCCCCCAAGGGACCCTTATTACCTACGAGCAGTACTTC.

V is TRBV16 and J is TRBJ2-7; TRBD1 matches 12 bases. This CDR3 spans 15 amino acids. The V gene end was trimmed by 1 base and the J gene end by 6 bases; junction bases not matched to a gene: 4. Germline V lookup: CDR1 KGHSY, CDR2 FQNENV. The CDR3 reads CASSQWGTGGAEQYF. DNA of the CDR3: TGTGCCAGCAGCCAATGGGGGACAGGGGGCGCCGAGCAGTACTTC. Full variable domain (remainder filled in from reference TRBV16 and TRBJ2-7): GEEVAQTPKHLVRGEGQKAKLYCAPIKGHSYVFWYQQVLKNEFKFLISFQNENVFDETGMPKERFSAKCLPNSPCSLEIQATKLEDSAVYFCASSQWGTGGAEQYFGPGTRLTVT.

The chain carries TRBV28 and TRBJ2-1, with D uncertain. Germline V CDR1 and CDR2: MDHEN, SYDVKM. This CDR3 contains 16 residues. V lost 6 bases to trimming and J lost 6 bases, with 21 bases between them. DNA for the CDR3: TGTGCCAGCAGCCCGCCTAGGCAGTTCACCCGCAATGAGCAGTTCTTC. Amino acid sequence: CASSPPRQFTRNEQFF. The full variable domain, its missing parts supplied by reference TRBV28 and TRBJ2-1, is DVKVTQSSRYLVKRTGEKVFLECVQDMDHENMFWYRQDPGLGLRLIYFSYDVKMKEKGDIPEGYSVSREKKERFSLILESASTNQTSMYLCASSPPRQFTRNEQFFGPGTRLTVL.

This clone has a single count. Other DNA variants within this sample encode the same CDR3. This chain uses TRBV9 with TRBJ2-1; the D gene is possibly TRBD2 (7 bases). This CDR3 has 15 amino acids. Germline-derived CDR1 and CDR2 are SGDLS and YYNGEE. Trimming cost V 2 bases and J 4 bases, with 13 bases left between them. In DNA, the CDR3 is TGTGCCAGCAGCGTGGGGGCGGGAGATTACAATGAGCAGTTCTTC. Translating it yields CASSVGAGDYNEQFF.

The V and J genes are TRBV10-3 and TRBJ1-3; D unclear. The V end was cut by 4 bases, the J end by 4 bases, with 11 bases between. The CDR3 consists of 14 residues. Germline CDR1 ENHRY, CDR2 SYGVKD. The CDR3 is CAISGRDSGNTIYF. CDR3 coding DNA: TGTGCCATCAGTGGCCGGGATTCAGGAAACACCATATATTTT.